This TCR beta chain was obtained from a study of spatial heterogeneity in lung cancer. Germline-derived CDR1 and CDR2 are MGHRA and YSYEKL. J gave up 5 bases and V 4 bases, and 10 bases lay outside the gene matches. This CDR3 has 16 amino acids. This sample's time point: sample taken at primary tumor resection. Unsorted whole RNA of tumor, nontumor lung or frozen PBMC was sequenced. With respect to this clonotype: The antigen is unknown.

Carried by each TCR cDNA molecule was a unique molecular identifier. TCRdb analysed the 5' RACE reads with MiXCR anew, one entry per CDR3 protein. Of about 3,500 distinct CDR3 sequences in the sample, 27% were seen once. Overall study results and limits: The number of expanded tumor alpha and beta chains correlated with mutation number.

The sequenced sample was lung tumor tissue, obtained at surgery. The source is a male donor with early-stage non-small cell lung cancer. The chain recombines TRBV4-1 with TRBJ2-5; 10 bases fit TRBD2. The CDR3 spells CASSRPDSGRFETQYF. The CDR3 region has the DNA TGCGCCAGCAGCCGCCCAGATAGCGGGAGGTTTGAGACCCAGTACTTC.